The clone carrying this T cell receptor beta chain has a single count. Its specificity is not known. This sample stems from a study of cytomegalovirus exposure and HLA in healthy donors. Across the study: The 130 or so validation repertoires were reported in a later analysis to have been generated on the same platform as the approximately 700 first-cohort repertoires. Whole-study results and caveats: The classifier was said to identify cytomegalovirus status with high specificity and sensitivity. Many donors shared some public TCRs, even though most TCR sequences were rare.

With 1 base clipped from V and 6 bases from J, the junction kept 8 bases outside the gene matches. The CDR3 runs 16 residues. Germline CDR1 reads LGHNA; CDR2 reads YNFKEQ. The repertoire was sequenced with immunoSEQ multiplex PCR; TCRdb's copy has only in-frame clones and lacks some. Of 150,000 to 200,000 clones in the sample, 81% were seen once. Donors came from a validation cohort of 95 to 150 subjects, distinct from the first 666-subject cohort. The J gene is TRBJ2-1, the V gene TRBV4-2; TRBD1 matches 8 bases. The sequenced sample consisted of PBMCs. This receptor was identified in a woman between 25 and 40 years old in good health and CMV-seronegative. The CDR3 DNA follows: TGTGCCAGCAGCCAAGCCGATGGACAGGGCCGCAATGAGCAGTTCTTC. Residues: CASSQADGQGRNEQFF.